These 27 T cell receptor beta chains share one sample of origin, sequenced in a study of CD8+CD57+ T cells in acquired aplastic anemia. CDR3 and TCR beta VDJ profiling relied on genomic DNA as the template. TCRdb re-called the reads through MiXCR, storing one row per CDR3 protein. The sample has about 400,000 distinct CDR3 sequences; around 72% are singletons. Sequencing used sorted CD4+, CD8+, or CD8+CD57+ T cells (not recorded which) from PBMCs. These receptor sequences come from a human donor in good health, serving as a control.

With respect to this clonotype: The CDR3 carries no conserved terminal phenylalanine or tryptophan, so it likely arises from a read error. The DNA is omitted, as the CDR3 cannot be located on it reliably, and the CDR3 follows TCRdb's listing. The chain recombines TRBV7-2 with TRBJ2-6. A total of 13 residues make up the CDR3, ends included. The germline V gene encodes CDR1 SGHTA and CDR2 FQGNSA. CDR3 sequence: CASGAHGVSGLNV.

V gene TRBV12-3 or TRBV12-4 combines with J gene TRBJ1-5, with TRBD1 identical over 8 bases. Trimming took 6 bases from V and 2 from J; bases not matched to a gene: 9. The CDR3 spans 16 residues. In DNA form, the CDR3 reads TGTGCCAGCAGACAAGGGACAGGATTGGGCAATCAGCCCCAGCATTTT. It specifies CASRQGTGLGNQPQHF.

The chain combines TRBV9 with TRBJ2-3, with D possibly being TRBD2 (5 bases). The CDR3 spans 12 residues. V lost 2 bases and J 5 bases, leaving 6 bases between the germline ends. CDR1 is SGDLS, CDR2 YYNGEE, per germline. CDR3 residues: CASSVGGDTQYF. The CDR3 coding sequence is TGTGCCAGCAGCGTCGGAGGAGATACGCAGTATTTT.

This clonotype was found many times. The genes are TRBV25-1 and TRBJ1-2, with 7 bases that match TRBD1. In germline, CDR1 is MGHDK, CDR2 SYGVNS. The J segment lost 8 bases and the V segment lost 1 base, leaving 7 bases of the junction unmatched. The CDR3 length is 14 residues. The chain's CDR3 is CASSEFGDSWGYTF. The CDR3 DNA reads TGTGCCAGCAGTGAATTTGGGGACAGCTGGGGCTACACCTTC.

This clonotype was seen just once. The DNA is omitted, as the CDR3 cannot be located on it reliably, and the CDR3 follows TCRdb's listing. V gene TRBV14 combines with J gene TRBJ1-3. Inclusive of both ends, the CDR3 amounts to 16 amino acids. The germline V gene has CDR1 SGHDN and CDR2 FVKESK. CDR3 amino acids: CASSQRSYGYTFAIYF.

The rearrangement uses TRBV7-2 and TRBJ1-2, with D hard to call. The CDR3 is made up of 15 amino acids. Germline loops: CDR1 SGHTA, CDR2 FQGNSA. V lost 4 bases to trimming and J lost 8 bases, with 20 bases between them. The CDR3 DNA reads TGTGCCAGCAGCTCCGGACCGGGCAGTCTAAGCGGCTACACCTTC. It is translated as CASSSGPGSLSGYTF.

This chain uses TRBV7-2 with TRBJ2-7; D tentatively fits TRBD1 or TRBD2 (6 bases each). Germline V CDR1 and CDR2: SGHTA, FQGNSA. There are 13 residues in the CDR3. The CDR3 nucleotides are TGTGCCAGCAGCTTCGGGGGCGGCGACGAGAAGTATGTC. This codes for CASSFGGGDEKYV.

J is TRBJ2-5 and V is TRBV20-1, with 7 bases aligning to TRBD1. V was clipped by 3 bases and J by 13 bases; unmatched bases: 8. The CDR3 consists of 11 residues. The V gene's germline CDR1 is DFQATT and CDR2 SNEGSKA (reference sequence). The CDR3 bases are TGCAGTGCTAGCGGGAAGGGGGCCCGGTACTTC. The encoded protein is CSASGKGARYF.

This clonotype was seen many times. The chain is built from TRBV25-1 and TRBJ1-6, with 11 nucleotides matching TRBD1. Unmatched junction bases numbered 4, after V lost 3 bases and J lost 9 bases. CDR1 and CDR2 from the germline V gene are MGHDK and SYGVNS. The CDR3 sequence is 15 residues long. CDR3 in amino acids: CASSDTGQGASPLHF. CDR3 in DNA: TGTGCCAGCAGTGATACCGGACAGGGGGCTTCACCCCTCCACTTT.

This clonotype has a handful of counts. V gene TRBV29-1 combines with J gene TRBJ2-5, with D possibly being TRBD1 or TRBD2 (5 bases each). Germline CDR1 is SQVTM and CDR2 is ANQGSEA. The CDR3 contains 12 residues. CDR3 sequence (DNA): TGCAGTGGAGAAAGGGGACGCGAGACCCAGTACTTC. Protein sequence: CSGERGRETQYF.

This clonotype was picked up many times. The chain uses TRBV20-1 and TRBJ1-5; tentative D call: TRBD1 (5 bases). The CDR3 consists of 14 residues. Trimming took 3 bases from V and 2 from J, leaving 11 bases between them. Per germline, CDR1 DFQATT and CDR2 SNEGSKA (reference sequence). The CDR3 here is CSARLRGGNQPQHF. CDR3 DNA: TGCAGTGCTAGGTTAAGGGGCGGCAATCAGCCCCAGCATTTT.

This clonotype has a count of ten or more. The CDR3 here is CASERWGGGNTEAFF. In nucleotides, the CDR3 is TGTGCCAGTGAACGATGGGGAGGTGGGAACACTGAAGCTTTCTTT. This rearrangement joins TRBV19 to TRBJ1-1; no clear D gene. The germline V gene has CDR1 LNHDA and CDR2 SQIVND (reference sequence). V lost 8 bases and J lost 1, with 17 bases in between. The CDR3 runs to 15 residues.

The chain carries TRBV20-1 and TRBJ2-3; 12 positions agree with TRBD2. The germline V gene encodes CDR1 DFQATT and CDR2 SNEGSKA (reference sequence). J was trimmed by 4 bases and V by 5 bases; bases with no gene match: 10. The CDR3 extends over 16 amino acids. CDR3 amino acids: CSAPRTSGEGADTQYF. The CDR3 region has the DNA TGCAGTGCTCCTCGGACTAGCGGGGAGGGTGCAGATACGCAGTATTTT.

The chain links TRBV29-1 to TRBJ1-2, with D unclear. Germline lookup yields CDR1 SQVTM and CDR2 ANQGSEA. This CDR3 contains 11 residues. The CDR3 spells CTFVSDYGYTF. CDR3 sequence (DNA): TGCACCTTTGTGTCAGACTATGGCTACACCTTC. Looking up the rest from reference TRBV29-1 and TRBJ1-2 gives the full variable domain: SAVISQKPSRDICQRGTSLTIQCQVDSQVTMMFWYRQQPGQSLTLIATANQGSEATYESGFVIDKFPISRPNLTFSTLTVSNMSPEDSSIYLCTFVSDYGYTFGSGTRLTVV.

The chain has TRBV9 and TRBJ2-7; TRBD1 matches at 7 bases. The junction had 16 bases not matched to a gene; V was cut back by 3 bases and J by 13 bases. Per germline, CDR1 SGDLS and CDR2 YYNGEE. There are 14 residues in the CDR3. The CDR3 nucleotides read TGTGCCAGCAGCGCAGCCGGGGACCGGGGACAGACCTACTTC. Translation: CASSAAGDRGQTYF.

This clonotype was seen repeatedly, ten times or more. This sequence joins TRBV10-3 and TRBJ2-5, with D unclear. This CDR3 comprises 12 residues. Germline CDR1 reads ENHRY; CDR2 reads SYGVKD. V lost 4 bases and J lost 4, with 7 bases in between. The CDR3 loop reads CAISATPETQYF. The DNA of the CDR3 is TGTGCCATCAGTGCAACCCCAGAGACCCAGTACTTC.

This rearrangement joins TRBV5-5 to TRBJ2-7; D might be TRBD2 (5 bases). With 4 bases removed from V and 2 bases from J, the gap between germline ends came to 10 bases. Germline values: CDR1 SGHKS, CDR2 YYEKEE (reference sequence). This CDR3 contains 13 residues. This CDR3 is CASSRETAYEQYF. DNA of the CDR3: TGTGCCAGCAGCCGGGAAACCGCCTACGAGCAGTACTTC.

Details on this clonotype: A read error may account for a junction end that differs from germline. This CDR3 is CANSLARTDNYGYTF. The CDR3 DNA reads as TGTGCCAACAGCTTAGCGAGGACCGATAACTATGGCTACACCTTC. The chain couples TRBV7-8 to TRBJ1-2; D is uncertain. Germline CDR1 SGHVS, CDR2 FQNEAQ. CDR3 length: 15 residues.

The gene calls are TRBV20-1 and TRBJ1-4; D unclear. CDR3 length: 14 amino acids. CDR1 and CDR2 (germline): DFQATT, SNEGSKA (reference sequence). The V gene lost 3 bases and the J gene lost 11 bases, with 19 bases spanning the gap. CDR3 sequence reads: CSASPEETQLKLFF. In DNA, the CDR3 is TGCAGTGCTAGTCCGGAAGAGACCCAATTGAAACTGTTTTTT.

With regard to this clonotype: One end of the junction does not line up with germline, which may come from a read error. This sequence joins TRBV29-1 and TRBJ1-1, with D uncertain. In germline, CDR1 is SQVTM, CDR2 ANQGSEA. The CDR3 has 14 residues. The CDR3 bases are TGCAGCGTTGCTAAGGCGTTAGGGAACGCTGAAGCTTTCTTT. It codes for CSVAKALGNAEAFF.

This clonotype was seen more than once but under ten times. The chain joins TRBV7-6 to TRBJ1-1; D gene unclear. V was trimmed by 3 bases and J by 0 bases, leaving 14 bases between them. The CDR3 runs 16 residues. Germline values: CDR1 SGHVS, CDR2 FNYEAQ. CDR3 in DNA: TGTGCCAGCAGCTTCGGAACGGGAATAATGAACACTGAAGCTTTCTTT. This codes for CASSFGTGIMNTEAFF.

The rearrangement uses TRBV7-9 and TRBJ1-4; no reliable D call. This CDR3 comprises 15 residues. V lost 3 bases, J lost 1 base, and 9 bases lay in between. Germline V gives CDR1 SEHNR, CDR2 FQNEAQ (reference sequence). CDR3 DNA: TGTGCCAGCAGCTTCCAGGCGCGAACTAATGAAAAACTGTTTTTT. Translation: CASSFQARTNEKLFF.

About this clonotype: The CDR3 ends on some other residue instead of the conserved phenylalanine or tryptophan, so this is likely a read error. The rearrangement links TRBV7-9 to TRBJ2-6; weak D call: TRBD2 (6 bases). This CDR3 spans 16 amino acids. The V end lost 6 bases, the J end lost 14 bases, and 26 bases lay between the germline ends. CDR1 is SEHNR and CDR2 is FQNEAQ in the germline V gene (reference sequence). CDR3 residues: CASSQAAGPEDTLLTS. CDR3 DNA sequence: TGTGCCAGCAGTCAAGCTGCGGGGCCTGAGGACACGCTCCTGACTTCC.

The chain carries TRBV6-2 or TRBV6-3 and TRBJ2-2, with D possibly being TRBD1 or TRBD2 (5 bases each). The CDR3 is 15 amino acids. The V end lost 5 bases, the J end lost 1 base, and 11 bases lay between the germline ends. Germline CDR1 and CDR2: MNHEY and SVGEGT. The CDR3 region is CASSPGTKNTGELFF. As DNA, the CDR3 is TGTGCCAGCAGTCCCGGGACCAAGAACACCGGGGAGCTGTTTTTT.

The chain joins TRBV9 to TRBJ2-3; D possibly corresponds to TRBD1 (5 bases). This CDR3 has 14 residues. The V end lost 4 bases, the J end lost 10 bases, and 19 bases lay between the germline ends. CDR1 is SGDLS and CDR2 is YYNGEE in the germline V gene. CDR3 sequence: CASSQGVGTDAQYF. The DNA of the CDR3 is TGTGCCAGCAGCCAGGGTGTAGGCACAGACGCGCAGTATTTT.

J is TRBJ1-5 and V is TRBV7-8; TRBD1 matches at 8 bases. This CDR3 is 15 amino acids long. The V gene end was trimmed by 1 base and the J gene end by 2 bases; junction bases not matched to a gene: 1. CDR1 is SGHVS, CDR2 FQNEAQ, per germline. The chain's CDR3 is CASSLGDRRNQPQHF. CDR3 coding DNA: TGTGCCAGCAGCTTAGGGGACAGGCGCAATCAGCCCCAGCATTTT.

J is TRBJ2-1 and V is TRBV2; 10 positions match TRBD1. The J call is doubtful: the DNA matches TRBJ2-7 better. Germline V lookup: CDR1 SNHLY, CDR2 FYNNEI. CDR3 length equals 14 residues. This CDR3 is CASSAGQGVDEQYF. The DNA of the CDR3 is TGTGCCAGCAGTGCCGGACAGGGGGTTGATGAGCAGTACTTC.